Listed here are 17 T cell receptor beta chains from one sample, sequenced in a study of blood T cell repertoires in COVID-19. Here immunoSEQ multiplex PCR was the method, and the copy in TCRdb shows in-frame clones only, minus some. The sample lists around 230,000 clones, around 83% occurring once. Input material: peripheral blood. Source of these receptors: a man aged 35-49 years who had recovered from COVID-19.

This clone appeared a single time. CDR3 region: CASSLQIRYEQYF. CDR3 bases: TGTGCCAGCAGCTTACAGATCAGGTACGAGCAGTACTTC. V is TRBV7-2 and J is TRBJ2-7, with unresolved D. V dropped 2 bases and J dropped 4 bases, with 9 bases sitting between them. Germline V gene data show CDR1 as SGHTA and CDR2 as FQGNSA. The CDR3 contains 13 residues.

The rearrangement uses TRBV5-5 and TRBJ1-1; 8 bases are a match to TRBD1. Losses at the gene ends were 2 bases for V and 3 bases for J; bases not matched to a gene: 3. In germline, CDR1 is SGHKS, CDR2 YYEKEE (reference sequence). This CDR3 comprises 14 residues. In DNA, the CDR3 is TGTGCCAGCAGCTTCAGGGGGCTGGACACTGAAGCTTTCTTT. Translating gives CASSFRGLDTEAFF.

This chain links TRBV4-2 with TRBJ2-4, with 8 bases matching TRBD2. This CDR3 comprises 14 residues. In germline, CDR1 is LGHNA, CDR2 YNFKEQ. V shed 0 bases and J 7 bases; nucleotides not matched to a gene: 2. CDR3 amino acids: CASSQETGGNIQYF. DNA of the CDR3: TGTGCCAGCAGCCAAGAAACGGGGGGGAACATTCAGTACTTC.

This clone was recorded only once. V usage is TRBV5-5 and J usage is TRBJ1-1; TRBD1 matches 10 bases. With 3 bases clipped from V and 6 bases from J, the junction kept 8 bases outside the gene matches. The germline V gene encodes CDR1 SGHKS and CDR2 YYEKEE (reference sequence). The CDR3 has 15 residues. The DNA of the CDR3 is TGTGCCAGCAGCTGGGGGACAGGGGACAACTCTGAAGCTTTCTTT. Amino acid sequence: CASSWGTGDNSEAFF.

The V gene is TRBV3-1 (or the pseudogene TRBV3-2), the J gene TRBJ2-2, with no clear D. Germline-derived CDR1 and CDR2 are LGHDT and YNNKEL (reference sequence). The CDR3 is 16 amino acids. Trimming cost V 0 bases and J 2 bases, with 10 bases left between them. The CDR3 nucleotides read TGTGCCAGCAGCCAAGATTTATCAGTCAACACCGGGGAGCTGTTTTTT. Translating gives CASSQDLSVNTGELFF.

The genes are TRBV20-1 and TRBJ2-7; D not certain. Germline V gives CDR1 DFQATT, CDR2 SNEGSKA (reference sequence). The V end was cut by 3 bases, the J end by 4 bases, with 7 bases between. This CDR3 region has 11 residues. The CDR3 nucleotides are TGCAGTGCTAGTCTTATTTACGAGCAGTACTTC. Translated, it gives CSASLIYEQYF.

Written as DNA, the CDR3 is TGTGCCAGCAGCCAAGACAGGAACTGGAACACTGAAGCTTTCTTT. Residues: CASSQDRNWNTEAFF. The V gene is TRBV6-5, the J gene TRBJ1-1; TRBD1 is a possible D gene (6 bases). Germline V gene data show CDR1 as MNHEY and CDR2 as SVGAGI. V was clipped by 6 bases and J by 1 base, with 15 bases between them. The CDR3 has 15 amino acids.

The rearrangement joins TRBV11-3 to TRBJ1-3, with no clear D. The CDR3 has 18 residues. V shed 0 bases and J shed 0 bases, with 15 bases lying between them. The germline V gene has CDR1 SGHNT and CDR2 YENEEA. The CDR3 loop reads CASSLELGLLSSGNTIYF. The CDR3 DNA follows: TGTGCCAGCAGCTTAGAACTTGGACTCCTGAGCTCTGGAAACACCATATATTTT.

This clone was found once. The germline gene is not matched at one end of the junction; a read error may be the cause. V gene TRBV9 combines with J gene TRBJ2-1, with 8 bases fitting TRBD2. Germline V gene data show CDR1 as SGDLS and CDR2 as YYNGEE. The CDR3 loop spans 16 amino acids. The CDR3 spells CASTVAPGLEDNEQFF. CDR3 DNA: TGTGCCAGCACCGTAGCACCGGGACTAGAAGACAATGAGCAGTTCTTC.

The chain employs TRBV30 and TRBJ1-2; D call uncertain. The CDR3 loop spans 13 amino acids. From germline, CDR1 is GTSNPN and CDR2 SVGIG (reference sequence). V was clipped by 6 bases and J by 0 bases, with 11 bases between them. The CDR3 here is CACRATTNYGYTF. The CDR3 coding sequence is TGTGCCTGTAGAGCTACTACTAACTATGGCTACACCTTC.

The chain joins TRBV1 to TRBJ1-3; the D call in the table, TRBD1, was not verified against the DNA. TRBV1 is recorded as a pseudogene. The CDR3 sequence is 18 residues long. The chain's CDR3 is CTSSQVADDSFSGNTIYF. CDR3 sequence (DNA): TGCACCAGCAGCCAAGTCGCGGACGACAGCTTCTCTGGAAACACCATATATTTT.

J is TRBJ2-7 and V is TRBV5-1, with unresolved D. CDR3 length equals 11 residues. Trimming shortened V by 4 bases and J by 5 bases, and 7 bases separated the two germline ends. Germline V gene sequence: CDR1 SGHRS, CDR2 YFSETQ. The CDR3 loop reads CASSLTDEQYF. In DNA, the CDR3 is TGCGCCAGCAGCCTCACAGACGAGCAGTACTTC.

The chain employs TRBV19 and TRBJ1-2, with TRBD1 matching over 8 bases. This CDR3 contains 17 residues. V trimming: 4 bases; J trimming: 5 bases; junction bases outside the gene matches: 15. Germline CDR1 LNHDA, CDR2 SQIVND (reference sequence). The CDR3: CASSTTVSGGVYYGYTF. The CDR3 coding sequence is TGTGCCAGTAGTACGACAGTTTCAGGGGGCGTATATTATGGCTACACCTTC.

This clone was found a few times. The same CDR3 is also encoded by other DNA sequences in this sample. The gene calls are TRBV13 and TRBJ1-2; D not certain. The germline V gene has CDR1 PRHDT and CDR2 FYEKMQ (reference sequence). Deletions cut 0 bases from V and 4 bases from J, with 15 bases between. The length of the CDR3 is 16 residues. The CDR3 coding sequence is TGTGCCAGCAGCTTAGGTCCCCCTCGCTGGGCCTATGGCTACACCTTC. Amino acid sequence: CASSLGPPRWAYGYTF.

The gene calls are TRBV7-2 and TRBJ1-6; weak D call: TRBD1 (6 bases). This CDR3 has 15 residues. Trimming took off 3 bases at V and 9 bases at J, with 15 bases between the two ends. Germline lookup yields CDR1 SGHTA and CDR2 FQGNSA. CDR3 amino acids: CASSLGATISSPLHF. The DNA for the CDR3 is TGTGCCAGCAGCTTGGGGGCCACGATTTCTTCACCCCTCCACTTT.

The CDR3 sequence: CASKVNSFMDEQFF. The CDR3 DNA reads TGTGCCAGCAAAGTGAACAGTTTTATGGATGAGCAGTTCTTC. J is TRBJ2-1 and V is TRBV2; D call uncertain. Germline V gene sequence: CDR1 SNHLY, CDR2 FYNNEI. Trimming took 7 bases from V and 8 from J, leaving 18 bases between them. The CDR3 covers 14 residues. The full variable domain, with the rest looked up from reference TRBV2 and TRBJ2-1, is EPEVTQTPSHQVTQMGQEVILRCVPISNHLYFYWYRQILGQKVEFLVSFYNNEISEKSEIFDDQFSVERPDGSNFTLKIRSTKLEDSAMYFCASKVNSFMDEQFFGPGTRLTVL.

This clone is a singleton in its sample. The chain has TRBV5-1 and TRBJ2-3; 8 nucleotides match TRBD1. The CDR3 is made up of 12 amino acids. CDR1 SGHRS and CDR2 YFSETQ come from the germline V gene. V was pared by 5 bases and J by 6 bases, with 2 bases of the junction left unmatched. DNA for the CDR3: TGCGCCAGCAGGACAGGGGACGATACGCAGTATTTT. Its translation is CASRTGDDTQYF.